A single sample is the source of the 27 T cell receptor beta chains below, sequenced in a study of identical twins. Using its own MiXCR run on the 5' RACE reads, TCRdb lists one record per CDR3 protein. Counted here are roughly 290,000 distinct CDR3 sequences, roughly 8.6% occurring once; the ten biggest clones make up under 7.5%. The same sample was also studied in work on yellow fever vaccine responses in identical twins.

The sequencing sample was made of CD8+ T cells sorted from blood. The receptors stem from a woman younger than 30 in good health.

The chain joins TRBV6-4 to TRBJ2-2; unclear D gene. The CDR3 contains 15 residues. V was clipped by 4 bases and J by 1 base, with 10 bases between them. Germline V gives CDR1 MRHNA, CDR2 SNTAGT. The CDR3 spells CASSVGNGNTGELFF. The CDR3 bases are TGTGCCAGCAGTGTAGGGAATGGGAACACCGGGGAGCTGTTTTTT.

This clonotype was detected many times. J is TRBJ2-7 and V is TRBV7-9; D might be TRBD1 (6 bases). V shed 6 bases and J shed 7 bases, with 19 bases lying between them. CDR3 length equals 14 residues. CDR1 and CDR2 from the germline V gene are SEHNR and FQNEAQ (reference sequence). CDR3: CASSWVEGTGEQYF. For the CDR3, the DNA is TGTGCCAGCAGTTGGGTAGAGGGTACAGGGGAGCAGTACTTC.

This clonotype was seen repeatedly, ten times or more. This sequence joins TRBV7-8 and TRBJ1-1; TRBD1 might be the D (5 bases). The V gene's germline CDR1 is SGHVS and CDR2 FQNEAQ. This CDR3 spans 13 amino acids. The V end was cut by 4 bases, the J end by 8 bases, with 14 bases between. The CDR3 sequence: CASSSDGGTEAFF. CDR3 bases: TGTGCCAGCAGCTCCGATGGGGGGACGGAAGCTTTCTTT.

A few counts support this clonotype. The chain links TRBV2 to TRBJ1-4; 8 bases line up with TRBD1. With V trimmed by 5 bases and J by 7 bases, 12 bases remained unmatched. The CDR3 totals 16 residues. Germline V gives CDR1 SNHLY, CDR2 FYNNEI. The CDR3 sequence: CASSFRPGQAVEKLFF. CDR3 sequence (DNA): TGTGCCAGCAGTTTTAGACCGGGACAGGCGGTTGAAAAACTGTTTTTT.

This clonotype occurred a few times. The rearrangement joins TRBV27 to TRBJ2-5; D possibly corresponds to TRBD1 (6 bases). V was pared by 2 bases and J by 4 bases, with 11 bases between. Germline CDR1 reads MNHEY; CDR2 reads SMNVEV (reference sequence). The CDR3 covers 14 residues. CDR3 DNA: TGTGCCAGCAGTTTAAACAGGGAAGGAGAGACCCAGTACTTC. Encoded protein: CASSLNREGETQYF.

The chain is built from TRBV10-3 and TRBJ2-3, with TRBD1 matching 7 bases. Germline V gene lookup returns CDR1 ENHRY and CDR2 SYGVKD. The CDR3 has 19 amino acids. V trimming: 3 bases; J trimming: 4 bases; junction bases outside the gene matches: 19. The CDR3 sequence is CAISENESRTGDLPDTQYF. The CDR3 bases are TGTGCCATCAGTGAAAATGAAAGCAGGACAGGTGACCTTCCAGATACGCAGTATTTT.

The rearrangement joins TRBV29-1 to TRBJ2-3; D may be TRBD2 (5 bases). V lost 0 bases to trimming and J lost 2 bases, with 12 bases between them. CDR3 length equals 15 residues. Germline V gives CDR1 SQVTM, CDR2 ANQGSEA. For the CDR3, the DNA is TGCAGCGTTGAAGATCAGTCTAGCAACACAGATACGCAGTATTTT. Translation gives CSVEDQSSNTDTQYF.

The chain uses TRBV15 and TRBJ2-1, with TRBD2 matching 7 bases. Germline V CDR1 and CDR2: LNHNV, YYDKDF (reference sequence). The CDR3 is made up of 20 amino acids. V shed 5 bases and J 6 bases; nucleotides not matched to a gene: 25. The CDR3 reads CATSLFRGTAGPRLPNEQFF. The CDR3 bases are TGTGCCACCAGCCTCTTCCGGGGCACAGCGGGACCACGACTCCCCAATGAGCAGTTCTTC.

The chain is built from TRBV29-1 and TRBJ1-2; tentative D call: TRBD1 (6 bases). The germline V and J ends were trimmed by 6 bases and 6 bases, with 14 bases remaining between them. This CDR3 comprises 12 residues. From germline, CDR1 is SQVTM and CDR2 ANQGSEA. The CDR3: CSVPGGGDGYTF. The CDR3 region has the DNA TGCAGCGTGCCCGGGGGCGGGGATGGCTACACCTTC.

The V gene is TRBV20-1, the J gene TRBJ2-7; the D is unclear. The CDR3 length is 13 residues. Germline values: CDR1 DFQATT, CDR2 SNEGSKA (reference sequence). V was shortened by 3 bases and J by 0 bases, with 9 bases between the two germline ends. The CDR3 DNA follows: TGCAGTGCTAGTGCCGGTAGCTCCTACGAGCAGTACTTC. Translating gives CSASAGSSYEQYF.

The rearrangement joins TRBV4-3 to TRBJ2-1, with TRBD2 as a possible D gene (5 bases). Germline CDR1 and CDR2: LGHNA and YSLEER. CDR3 length: 13 amino acids. Between the trimmed V and J ends, which lost 0 bases and 7 bases, there was a span of 7 bases. As DNA, the CDR3 is TGCGCCAGCAGCCAAGAACGCGGGAATGAGCAGTTCTTC. Protein product: CASSQERGNEQFF.

This chain links TRBV2 with TRBJ2-2; perhaps TRBD2 as D (6 bases). Per the germline V gene, CDR1 is SNHLY and CDR2 is FYNNEI. There are 16 residues in the CDR3. V was trimmed by 6 bases and J by 0 bases, leaving 14 bases between them. The CDR3 nucleotides read TGTGCCAGCAGGCTCCCCGGGACTGCGAACACCGGGGAGCTGTTTTTT. It codes for CASRLPGTANTGELFF.

This chain uses TRBV15 with TRBJ2-7; tentatively, D is TRBD2 (6 bases). The CDR3 is 15 amino acids. V shed 0 bases and J shed 0 bases, with 9 bases lying between them. The germline V gene encodes CDR1 LNHNV and CDR2 YYDKDF (reference sequence). In DNA, the CDR3 is TGTGCCACCAGCAGAGAGGCGGGGATCTCCTACGAGCAGTACTTC. It codes for CATSREAGISYEQYF.

This clonotype was observed a handful of times. J is TRBJ2-2 and V is TRBV25-1; D remains ambiguous. The CDR3 loop spans 15 amino acids. V lost 6 bases and J 0 bases, leaving 11 bases between the germline ends. Germline V gives CDR1 MGHDK, CDR2 SYGVNS. CDR3 DNA sequence: TGTGCCAGCAGCAAAGAAGGGACGAACACCGGGGAGCTGTTTTTT. It yields the protein CASSKEGTNTGELFF.

This clonotype was detected ten times or more. This chain uses TRBV9 with TRBJ2-7, with D possibly TRBD2 on 6 matching bases. CDR1 is SGDLS and CDR2 is YYNGEE in the germline V gene. The CDR3 loop spans 14 amino acids. V was trimmed by 3 bases and J by 3 bases, leaving 13 bases between them. CDR3 DNA: TGTGCCAGCAGCGGGGGGGAAAACAACTACGAGCAGTACTTC. It translates to CASSGGENNYEQYF.

J is TRBJ2-7 and V is TRBV21-1; no DNA check was done on the table's D call, TRBD1. TRBV21-1 is an annotated pseudogene. The length of the CDR3 is 9 residues. The CDR3 DNA sequence: TGTGCCCGCGGGGGGGGGCAGTACTTC. The encoded protein is CARGGGQYF.

The table lists this clonotype with a few counts. V gene TRBV4-3 combines with J gene TRBJ2-1, with no clear D. Germline CDR1 reads LGHNA; CDR2 reads YSLEER. Trimming left V 0 bases short and J 4 bases short, with 13 bases between. This CDR3 has 16 amino acids. The CDR3 DNA follows: TGCGCCAGCAGCCAAGATGCGGCGGCGGTTTACAATGAGCAGTTCTTC. Protein product: CASSQDAAAVYNEQFF.

This clonotype came up a few times. This chain uses TRBV7-9 with TRBJ2-4; TRBD2 aligns across 14 bases. This CDR3 contains 17 residues. The trim removed 3 bases at V and 5 bases at J, leaving 6 bases unmatched. Germline V gives CDR1 SEHNR, CDR2 FQNEAQ (reference sequence). The CDR3 nucleotides are TGTGCCAGCAGCTTCGGACTAGCGGGAGGAATGGAAAACATTCAGTACTTC. This gives the protein CASSFGLAGGMENIQYF.

This clonotype was seen at least ten times. The V and J genes are TRBV6-5 and TRBJ1-1; D unresolved. V gave up 4 bases and J gave up 2 bases, with 11 bases separating them. In germline, CDR1 is MNHEY, CDR2 SVGAGI. The CDR3 extends over 14 amino acids. CDR3 in amino acids: CASSSHSSNTEAFF. DNA of the CDR3: TGTGCCAGCAGTTCCCACAGTAGTAACACTGAAGCTTTCTTT.

In its sample, this clonotype was seen many times. This chain connects TRBV15 to TRBJ2-7; D perhaps matches TRBD1 (5 bases). Trimming took 0 bases from V and 3 from J, leaving 6 bases between them. The germline CDR1 and CDR2 sequences are LNHNV and YYDKDF (reference sequence). CDR3 length: 13 amino acids. CDR3 loop: CATSREQDYEQYF. CDR3 sequence (DNA): TGTGCCACCAGCAGAGAACAGGACTACGAGCAGTACTTC.

At least ten counts were recorded for this clonotype. The chain carries TRBV7-8 and TRBJ2-3; TRBD2 matches 7 bases. Per the germline V gene, CDR1 is SGHVS and CDR2 is FQNEAQ. The CDR3 runs 14 residues. The trim removed 1 base at V and 6 bases at J, leaving 4 bases unmatched. DNA of the CDR3: TGTGCCAGCAGCTTAGGAGGACTAGATGATACGCAGTATTTT. It is translated as CASSLGGLDDTQYF.

This clonotype came up many times. The gene calls are TRBV10-3 and TRBJ2-3; D tentatively reads TRBD1 or TRBD2 (6 bases each). Trimming left V 9 bases short and J 2 bases short, with 12 bases between. The germline CDR1 and CDR2 sequences are ENHRY and SYGVKD. The CDR3 spans 13 residues. CDR3 protein: CAMGASDTDTQYF. The CDR3 coding sequence is TGTGCCATGGGGGCTAGCGACACAGATACGCAGTATTTT.

The table lists this clonotype with many counts. This chain uses TRBV2 with TRBJ2-3; 10 bases align to TRBD2. The CDR3 sequence is 16 residues long. The V and J ends lost 5 bases and 0 bases, in that order; junction bases with no gene match: 5. Per the germline V gene, CDR1 is SNHLY and CDR2 is FYNNEI. The CDR3 nucleotides read TGTGCCAGCAGTATTTCTAGCGGGGGAAGCACAGATACGCAGTATTTT. It yields the protein CASSISSGGSTDTQYF.

This clonotype was counted between two and nine times. The rearrangement uses TRBV19 and TRBJ1-1, with a weak D call TRBD1 (5 bases). Germline-derived CDR1 and CDR2 are LNHDA and SQIVND (reference sequence). V lost 3 bases and J 0 bases, leaving 8 bases between the germline ends. This CDR3 has 14 residues. In nucleotides, the CDR3 is TGTGCCAGTAGTATGCAGGGTTTGAACACTGAAGCTTTCTTT. It translates to CASSMQGLNTEAFF.

Ten or more counts support this clonotype. The V gene is TRBV6-1, the J gene TRBJ2-5, with a possible D match to TRBD2 (5 bases). Germline assignment: CDR1 MNHNS and CDR2 SASEGT. The CDR3 is 14 amino acids. V lost 8 bases to trimming and J lost 5 bases, with 18 bases between them. The CDR3 DNA is TGTGCCAGCTATAGCGCCGGTCGGCGGGAGACCCAGTACTTC. Amino acid sequence: CASYSAGRRETQYF.

This clonotype appeared a few times. J is TRBJ2-1 and V is TRBV9, with D tentatively TRBD1 (6 bases). V lost 4 bases to trimming and J lost 5 bases, with 16 bases between them. This CDR3 contains 15 residues. The V gene's germline CDR1 is SGDLS and CDR2 YYNGEE. In nucleotides, the CDR3 is TGTGCCAGCAGCCCCGAGGGGGACCTAAACAATGAGCAGTTCTTC. Its translation is CASSPEGDLNNEQFF.

The chain is built from TRBV7-9 and TRBJ2-7; no definite D call. CDR3 length equals 14 residues. The germline gives CDR1 SEHNR, CDR2 FQNEAQ (reference sequence). V lost 4 bases to trimming and J lost 1 base, with 11 bases between them. The CDR3 DNA reads TGTGCCAGCAGCTCAGGACGCGATTCCTACGAGCAGTACTTC. It yields the protein CASSSGRDSYEQYF.